These 18 T cell receptor beta chains share one sample of origin, sequenced in a study of HIV-infected patients and healthy controls. Via MiXCR, TCRdb re-called the 5' RACE reads, giving one row per CDR3 protein. Of tens of thousands of distinct CDR3 sequences detected, roughly a sixth appear once; the ten largest clones hold under 6.5%. Material for sequencing was CD4+ T cells from blood. The source of these receptors is a human donor in good health.

This chain joins TRBV12-3 or TRBV12-4 and TRBJ1-6; no definite D call. This CDR3 has 14 amino acids. With 3 bases removed from V and 10 bases from J, the gap between germline ends came to 13 bases. The CDR3 sequence: CASSFGGIRSPLHF. CDR3 in DNA: TGTGCCAGCAGTTTTGGAGGGATACGGTCACCCCTCCACTTT.

The chain has TRBV5-4 and TRBJ1-1; D gene uncertain. The CDR3 covers 12 residues. Germline-derived CDR1 and CDR2 are SGHNT and YYREEE (reference sequence). Trimming stripped 9 bases from V and 11 bases from J, with 20 bases between. The CDR3 loop reads CATLGPKTVAFF. The CDR3 nucleotides are TGTGCCACCCTCGGACCAAAAACAGTGGCTTTCTTT.

This clonotype has more than one count but fewer than ten. This chain joins TRBV7-9 and TRBJ2-1; 14 positions agree with TRBD2. CDR3 length equals 15 residues. Germline assignment: CDR1 SEHNR and CDR2 FQNEAQ (reference sequence). With 3 bases clipped from V and 9 bases from J, the junction kept 4 bases outside the gene matches. The CDR3 DNA is TGTGCCAGCAGCTTGACTAGCGGGAGGGCCTCTGAGCAGTTCTTC. It yields the protein CASSLTSGRASEQFF.

This clonotype has only a few counts. This chain links TRBV20-1 with TRBJ2-3, with 7 bases identical to TRBD2. The germline V gene encodes CDR1 DFQATT and CDR2 SNEGSKA (reference sequence). This CDR3 comprises 14 residues. V shed 8 bases and J 1 base; nucleotides not matched to a gene: 9. CDR3 sequence (DNA): TGCAGTTATCTGTCGGCGGGAGGCACAGATACGCAGTATTTT. Translated: CSYLSAGGTDTQYF.

V is TRBV29-1 and J is TRBJ1-1, with TRBD1 as a possible D gene (5 bases). V lost 5 bases to trimming and J lost 3 bases, with 19 bases between them. Looked up from germline, CDR1 is SQVTM and CDR2 is ANQGSEA. CDR3 length: 15 amino acids. In nucleotides, the CDR3 is TGCAGCGTTACAGGAGGGGCGGGCACTTACACTGAAGCTTTCTTT. Amino acids: CSVTGGAGTYTEAFF.

This sequence joins TRBV5-4 and TRBJ2-3; D unresolved. Germline values: CDR1 SGHNT, CDR2 YYREEE (reference sequence). V lost 7 bases to trimming and J lost 0 bases, with 12 bases between them. This CDR3 contains 14 residues. The CDR3 DNA is TGTGCCAGCGCTTTGCAGTGGAGCACAGATACGCAGTATTTT. It specifies CASALQWSTDTQYF.

This clonotype turned up a few times. The chain has TRBV6-5 and TRBJ2-3, with D perhaps TRBD2 (6 bases). CDR3 length: 13 amino acids. Germline CDR1 MNHEY, CDR2 SVGAGI. V lost 6 bases to trimming and J lost 0 bases, with 7 bases between them. DNA of the CDR3: TGTGCCAGCAGGCGGGACAGCACAGATACGCAGTATTTT. Its protein is CASRRDSTDTQYF.

The chain employs TRBV11-3 and TRBJ1-5; 7 bases fit TRBD1. Germline V gene data show CDR1 as SGHNT and CDR2 as YENEEA. Trimming cost V 0 bases and J 0 bases; bases outside gene matches: 5. The CDR3 extends over 17 amino acids. The CDR3 DNA reads as TGTGCCAGCAGCTTAGAGGGACAGTTTTATAGCAATCAGCCCCAGCATTTT. This codes for CASSLEGQFYSNQPQHF.

Here the CDR3 DNA reads TGTGCCAGCAGTTACTCGGCTAGCGGGAGTGTGGGGTACAATGAGCAGTTCTTC. Amino acids: CASSYSASGSVGYNEQFF. The chain combines TRBV6-6 with TRBJ2-1, with 10 bases lining up with TRBD2. Trimming took 0 bases from V and 4 from J; bases not matched to a gene: 9. CDR3 length: 18 amino acids. Germline-derived CDR1 and CDR2 are MNHNY and SVGAGI (reference sequence).

The V and J genes are TRBV20-1 and TRBJ1-1; tentatively, D is TRBD1 (5 bases). The V and J ends lost 6 bases and 8 bases respectively, with 10 bases between them. CDR3 length: 10 residues. Germline V gene data show CDR1 as DFQATT and CDR2 as SNEGSKA (reference sequence). The CDR3 DNA reads as TGCAGTGCCACGACAGCAGAAGCTTTCTTT. Encoded protein: CSATTAEAFF.

V is TRBV28 and J is TRBJ2-3; TRBD1 might be the D (6 bases). The germline CDR1 and CDR2 sequences are MDHEN and SYDVKM. Trimming pared 2 bases from V and 1 base from J, leaving 10 bases between. The CDR3 loop spans 15 amino acids. CDR3 protein: CASSLERTGTDTQYF. The DNA of the CDR3 is TGTGCCAGCAGTTTAGAGCGGACAGGCACAGATACGCAGTATTTT.

This clonotype has just a few counts. A junction end diverges from the germline sequence, so it may reflect a read error. The V gene is TRBV7-7, the J gene TRBJ2-5; possible D gene TRBD1, 7 bases. The CDR3 has 15 residues. Germline-derived CDR1 and CDR2 are SSHAT and FNYEAQ (reference sequence). CDR3 loop: CASSLQGGPRETQYF. DNA of the CDR3: TGTGCTAGCAGCTTGCAGGGGGGCCCACGGGAGACCCAGTACTTC.

This clonotype was found a few times. The gene calls are TRBV29-1 and TRBJ1-1, with TRBD1 matching 7 bases. The junction had 5 bases not matched to a gene; V was cut back by 3 bases and J by 4 bases. The germline V gene has CDR1 SQVTM and CDR2 ANQGSEA. The CDR3 sequence is 13 residues long. This CDR3 is CSVETGLGTEAFF. Written as DNA, the CDR3 is TGCAGCGTTGAGACAGGGTTGGGCACTGAAGCTTTCTTT.

The V gene is TRBV6-2 or TRBV6-3, the J gene TRBJ2-2; D unresolved. Per the germline V gene, CDR1 is MNHEY and CDR2 is SVGEGT. The V and J ends lost 4 bases and 3 bases respectively, with 9 bases between them. The CDR3 sequence is 14 residues long. CDR3 in amino acids: CASSFNIYTGELFF. DNA of the CDR3: TGTGCCAGCAGTTTTAACATCTACACCGGGGAGCTGTTTTTT.

This rearrangement joins TRBV25-1 to TRBJ1-5; possibly TRBD1 for D (5 bases). The CDR3 runs to 14 residues. The germline V and J ends were trimmed by 7 bases and 0 bases, with 10 bases remaining between them. Germline values: CDR1 MGHDK, CDR2 SYGVNS. CDR3 sequence reads: CASTDGGSNQPQHF. The CDR3 coding sequence is TGTGCCAGCACGGACGGGGGTAGCAATCAGCCCCAGCATTTT.

This clonotype was counted ten times or more. The genes are TRBV7-2 and TRBJ2-3, with 8 positions matching TRBD2. V was clipped by 3 bases and J by 4 bases; unmatched bases: 15. This CDR3 comprises 18 residues. Looked up from germline, CDR1 is SGHTA and CDR2 is FQGNSA. CDR3 in amino acids: CASSLSGTRRGVSDTQYF. CDR3 DNA: TGTGCCAGCAGCTTGTCCGGGACTAGAAGGGGCGTTTCAGATACGCAGTATTTT.

This clonotype turned up a few times. The J gene is TRBJ1-1, the V gene TRBV28; D unresolved. Germline V CDR1 and CDR2: MDHEN, SYDVKM. The germline V and J ends were trimmed by 5 bases and 6 bases, with 16 bases remaining between them. This CDR3 is built from 14 residues. The CDR3 DNA sequence: TGTGCCAGCAGTATCCGAGGGTTGTCCCCTGAAGCTTTCTTT. Encoded protein: CASSIRGLSPEAFF.

This clonotype was seen more than once but under ten times. The chain combines TRBV18 with TRBJ2-5; D uncertain. In germline, CDR1 is KGHSH, CDR2 LQKENI. The V end lost 2 bases, the J end lost 2 bases, and 6 bases lay between the germline ends. This CDR3 spans 13 amino acids. As DNA, the CDR3 is TGTGCCAGCTCACCAGGACCTCAAGAGACCCAGTACTTC. As protein: CASSPGPQETQYF.